This T cell receptor (beta chain) was recorded in a study of siplizumab effects on memory and regulatory T cells. The CDR3 is 12 amino acids. V shed 2 bases and J shed 3 bases, with 5 bases lying between them. Per the germline V gene, CDR1 is SGHNT and CDR2 is YENEEA. Assay used: immunoSEQ multiplex PCR; TCRdb lists only in-frame clones, some missing. The sample holds over 95,000 clones; 80% to 95% are singletons and the top ten take over 0.15%. Overall study findings and caveats: Siplizumab brought about a significant reduction in alloreactive sequences traceable to unstimulated CD4+ memory cells. The average Treg-derived proportion among mappable alloreactive CD4+ clones was 65% to 75% with siplizumab versus 26.9% in controls.

Note on this clone: Its antigen remains unidentified.

This sequence was found in a human donor in good health. Sequencing used non-Treg CD4+ T cells sorted from blood. The gene calls are TRBV11-3 and TRBJ2-7; D gene unclear. CDR3 sequence reads: CASSLSGYEQYF. The DNA of the CDR3 is TGTGCCAGCAGCTTAAGTGGCTACGAGCAGTACTTC.